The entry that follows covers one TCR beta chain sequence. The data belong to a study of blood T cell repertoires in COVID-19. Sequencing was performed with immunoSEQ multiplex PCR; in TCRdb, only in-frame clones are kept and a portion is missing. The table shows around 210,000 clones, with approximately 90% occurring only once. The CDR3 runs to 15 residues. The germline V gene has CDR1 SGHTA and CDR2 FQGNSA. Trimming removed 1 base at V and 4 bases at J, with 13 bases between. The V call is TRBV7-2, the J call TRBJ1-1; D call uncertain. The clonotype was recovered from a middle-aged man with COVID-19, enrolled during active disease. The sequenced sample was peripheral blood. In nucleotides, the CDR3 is TGTGCCAGCAGCTTAGTCCGGGATCGCGGCACTGAAGCTTTCTTT. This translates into CASSLVRDRGTEAFF.